The TCR beta chain described here comes from a study of blood T cell repertoires in COVID-19. Study at large: Acute-phase and convalescent COVID-19 samples originated in the United States, Italy and Spain. The analysed material was cDNA or gDNA that came from T cells, B-cell-depleted T cells, or PBMCs.

Original processing notes: Using reference gene primer amplification, nucleated cell counts were estimated. Using immunoSEQ multiplex PCR, the repertoire was profiled, and TCRdb retains in-frame clones only, with some absent. V, J and clone size are taken as reported in that table, and D and trimming were inferred from the DNA itself. This table has about 670,000 clones, approximately 90% appearing once. This clone was observed once. The V and J ends lost 1 base and 0 bases respectively, with 11 bases between them. CDR3 length: 16 amino acids. CDR1 is SGHVS, CDR2 FNYEAQ, per germline. Sequencing was carried out using peripheral blood. The chain carries TRBV7-6 and TRBJ2-3, with D hard to call. The receptor was isolated from a woman between 18 and 29 years old with acute or convalescent COVID-19. CDR3 in DNA: TGTGCCAGCAGCTTAGTCCAGGCCCCAAGCACAGATACGCAGTATTTT. This encodes CASSLVQAPSTDTQYF.